This TCR beta chain was identified in a study of regulatory T cells in long-lasting Graves disease. Time point of the sample: newly diagnosed GD, antithyroid drugs for less than 3 months. The TCR library was made from RNA extracted from PBMCs. Arm-PCR of CDR3 regions with iRepertoire HTBI primers generated TCR beta libraries. TCRdb used MiXCR to reprocess the multiplex PCR reads, holding one entry per CDR3 protein. The sample lists 360,000 or so distinct CDR3 sequences, roughly 15% occurring once. This CDR3 comprises 16 residues. V gave up 5 bases and J gave up 4 bases; unmatched junction bases: 10. The germline V gene encodes CDR1 LNHDA and CDR2 SQIVND (reference sequence). Findings and caveats of the study: Researchers reported studying only peripheral blood, not thyroid tissue. Favored gene segments in persistent disease were TRBV28, TRBJ1-2 and TRBJ2-5. Accuracy was possibly reduced by small sample size.

Notes on this clonotype: The antigen remains unidentified.

These data also formed part of another study, on T cells in Graves' hyperthyroidism and ophthalmopathy. Per that study: Most thyroid clonotypes that were expanded above 0.001 also turned up in blood.

This receptor was obtained from a woman in her late teens or twenties with Graves disease. The chain couples TRBV19 to TRBJ2-3; 9 nucleotides line up with TRBD1. Source: peripheral blood mononuclear cells (PBMCs), taken at new diagnosis, from a patient treated with antithyroid drugs. CDR3 in DNA: TGTGCCAGTAGTCCCCCCGGGACAGGGTTGCCAGATACGCAGTATTTT. This codes for CASSPPGTGLPDTQYF.